This T cell receptor (beta chain) is drawn from a study of blood T cell repertoires in COVID-19. Study information: There were acute and convalescent COVID-19 samples, and they came from the United States, Italy and Spain. PBMCs, B-cell-depleted T cells, or T cells were the source of the cDNA or gDNA that made up the material.

Per the germline V gene, CDR1 is LNHDA and CDR2 is SQIVND (reference sequence). Deletions cut 3 bases from V and 6 bases from J, with 12 bases between. The CDR3 contains 13 residues. In the source study's methods: Estimation of nucleated cell counts was performed using reference gene primer amplification. Sequencing used immunoSEQ multiplex PCR; TCRdb keeps in-frame clones, though not all of them. The V and J calls and clone size come from that table; D and trimming were worked out from the DNA. The table has 250,000 to 300,000 clones, approximately 91% seen once; the top ten hold approximately 13%. Sequencing was done on a sample of peripheral blood. This clonotype was obtained from a woman aged 60-75 years with acute or convalescent COVID-19. The chain has TRBV19 and TRBJ2-7; D call uncertain. In DNA form, the CDR3 reads TGTGCCAGTAGTATTGATTACAGAGCCGAGCAGTACTTC. This encodes CASSIDYRAEQYF.